The 20 T cell receptor beta chains below come from one sample, sequenced in a study of blood T cell repertoires in COVID-19. The assay was immunoSEQ multiplex PCR, and TCRdb's table has in-frame clones only and misses some. The repertoire holds 250,000 or so clones, with 85% to 90% as singletons. Sequenced sample: PBMCs or T cells enriched from blood (not recorded which). These receptor sequences come from a woman in her twenties or thirties with acute COVID-19.

The chain links TRBV28 to TRBJ2-3; 11 bases are shared with TRBD2. Germline V gives CDR1 MDHEN, CDR2 SYDVKM. V trimming: 8 bases; J trimming: 0 bases; junction bases outside the gene matches: 10. This CDR3 region has 17 residues. As DNA, the CDR3 is TGTGCCAGCTTGCCGGCTAGCGGGAGGCGAAGCACAGATACGCAGTATTTT. Encoded protein: CASLPASGRRSTDTQYF. The variable domain in full, with the rest retrieved from reference TRBV28 and TRBJ2-3, is DVKVTQSSRYLVKRTGEKVFLECVQDMDHENMFWYRQDPGLGLRLIYFSYDVKMKEKGDIPEGYSVSREKKERFSLILESASTNQTSMYLCASLPASGRRSTDTQYFGPGTRLTVL.

The chain employs TRBV28 and TRBJ1-1; D might be TRBD1 (6 bases). From germline, CDR1 is MDHEN and CDR2 SYDVKM. The length of the CDR3 is 15 residues. V gave up 3 bases and J gave up 4 bases, with 15 bases separating them. CDR3 amino acids: CASSFSPGESTEAFF. In nucleotides, the CDR3 is TGTGCCAGCAGTTTTTCTCCAGGGGAGAGCACTGAAGCTTTCTTT.

This clone occurred many times. V and J are TRBV18 and TRBJ2-7; unclear D gene. Trimming stripped 3 bases from V and 0 bases from J, with 12 bases between. The CDR3 contains 15 residues. Germline V CDR1 and CDR2: KGHSH, LQKENI. The DNA of the CDR3 is TGTGCCAGCTCACCGCCGGAGACCTACTCCTACGAGCAGTACTTC. Translation: CASSPPETYSYEQYF.

The chain has TRBV4-3 and TRBJ2-3; 12 nucleotides line up with TRBD2. From germline, CDR1 is LGHNA and CDR2 YSLEER. V dropped 2 bases and J dropped 4; count of bases not matched to a gene: 7. This CDR3 region has 17 residues. The CDR3 sequence: CASSQSLAGGPPDTQYF. CDR3 nucleotides: TGCGCCAGCAGCCAATCCCTAGCGGGAGGGCCTCCAGATACGCAGTATTTT.

The rearrangement links TRBV19 to TRBJ1-5; 10 positions match TRBD1. V lost 5 bases and J lost 9; bases outside the gene matches: 7. This CDR3 has 14 residues. Germline V lookup: CDR1 LNHDA, CDR2 SQIVND (reference sequence). The CDR3 reads CASSGQGGEGPQHF. The CDR3 DNA is TGTGCCAGTAGTGGACAGGGGGGCGAGGGGCCCCAGCATTTT.

V and J are TRBV28 and TRBJ2-3, with 14 bases aligning to TRBD2. The germline V gene has CDR1 MDHEN and CDR2 SYDVKM. The V segment lost 6 bases and the J segment 2 bases; nucleotides outside the gene matches: 10. There are 18 residues in the CDR3. DNA for the CDR3: TGTGCCAGCAGCCCAGGACTAGCGGGAGGCCGAAACACAGATACGCAGTATTTT. Amino acid sequence: CASSPGLAGGRNTDTQYF.

V and J are TRBV11-3 and TRBJ2-2; the D is unclear. CDR3 length: 18 amino acids. V was cut by 0 bases and J by 0 bases, with 14 bases left in between. Germline values: CDR1 SGHNT, CDR2 YENEEA. CDR3 sequence reads: CASSLDMYGHANTGELFF. The DNA for the CDR3 is TGTGCCAGCAGCTTAGATATGTACGGTCACGCGAACACCGGGGAGCTGTTTTTT.

The V and J genes are TRBV20-1 and TRBJ2-1; weak D call: TRBD1 (6 bases). The germline V and J ends were trimmed by 6 bases and 14 bases, with 14 bases remaining between them. CDR3 length equals 10 residues. Germline loops: CDR1 DFQATT, CDR2 SNEGSKA (reference sequence). CDR3 residues: CSATWDKEFF. CDR3 DNA: TGCAGTGCGACGTGGGACAAGGAGTTCTTC.

J is TRBJ1-5 and V is TRBV19; 8 nucleotides align to TRBD1. Trimming removed 7 bases from V and 0 bases from J; junction bases left unmatched: 8. This CDR3 region has 16 residues. CDR1 LNHDA and CDR2 SQIVND come from the germline V gene (reference sequence). The CDR3 DNA sequence: TGTGCCAGTAACTCTGACAGGGGCAATAGCAATCAGCCCCAGCATTTT. Protein sequence: CASNSDRGNSNQPQHF.

The CDR3 sequence: CASGLTGTSFNNEQFF. The CDR3 nucleotides read TGTGCCAGCGGGCTCACCGGGACTAGTTTCAACAATGAGCAGTTCTTC. V is TRBV6-6 and J is TRBJ2-1, with 8 nucleotides matching TRBD2. The germline V gene has CDR1 MNHNY and CDR2 SVGAGI (reference sequence). The V and J ends lost 8 bases and 5 bases, in that order; junction bases with no gene match: 14. CDR3 size: 16 residues.

The chain joins TRBV10-1 to TRBJ1-1; 7 bases line up with TRBD1. CDR1 is WNHNN and CDR2 is SYGVQD in the germline V gene (reference sequence). The CDR3 covers 20 residues. V lost 11 bases and J lost 1; bases outside the gene matches: 28. The CDR3, as DNA: TGCGCCGCCAATTCCCCAGAAGAGGACAGGACGGTTCATTCGAACACTGAAGCTTTCTTT. Translating it yields CAANSPEEDRTVHSNTEAFF.

This clone was seen a few times. This chain joins TRBV6-1 and TRBJ2-7, with 10 bases matching TRBD2. This CDR3 region has 15 residues. From germline, CDR1 is MNHNS and CDR2 SASEGT. J gave up 0 bases and V 3 bases, and 2 bases lay outside the gene matches. DNA for the CDR3: TGTGCCAGCAGTGACAGGACTAGCGGCTCCTACGAGCAGTACTTC. This gives the protein CASSDRTSGSYEQYF.

The CDR3 bases are TGTGCCAGCAGCCAAGAAGTGGGGGGACCCCCCAAGCCCCAGCATTTT. Amino acids: CASSQEVGGPPKPQHF. V and J are TRBV3-1 (or the pseudogene TRBV3-2) and TRBJ1-5; perhaps TRBD1 as D (5 bases). The germline V and J ends were trimmed by 0 bases and 8 bases, with 17 bases remaining between them. Germline-derived CDR1 and CDR2 are LGHDT and YNNKEL (reference sequence). This CDR3 is 16 amino acids long.

Here the CDR3 DNA reads TGTGCCAGGCCTGGAGCCGTGAACACTGAAGCTTTCTTT. This sequence encodes CARPGAVNTEAFF. This chain uses TRBV12-3 or TRBV12-4 with TRBJ1-1, with D unresolved. The germline V and J ends were trimmed by 9 bases and 0 bases, with 11 bases remaining between them. The CDR3 is 13 amino acids.

This chain connects TRBV29-1 to TRBJ2-1, with 9 bases lining up with TRBD1. Per the germline V gene, CDR1 is SQVTM and CDR2 is ANQGSEA. This CDR3 spans 15 amino acids. The V gene end was trimmed by 4 bases and the J gene end by 7 bases; junction bases not matched to a gene: 11. The CDR3 spells CSVVSRDRDANEQFF. Written as DNA, the CDR3 is TGCAGCGTTGTTTCACGGGACAGGGATGCGAATGAGCAGTTCTTC.

The rearrangement links TRBV18 to TRBJ1-4; TRBD1 matches at 8 bases. J lost 2 bases, V lost 3 bases, and 8 bases had no gene match. Germline V CDR1 and CDR2: KGHSH, LQKENI. This CDR3 contains 17 residues. CDR3 region: CASSPKQDRGTNEKLFF. The CDR3 DNA is TGTGCCAGCTCACCCAAACAAGACAGGGGCACTAATGAAAAACTGTTTTTT.

The rearrangement uses TRBV6-5 and TRBJ1-6, with D tentatively TRBD1 (5 bases). Germline loops: CDR1 MNHEY, CDR2 SVGAGI. This CDR3 is 13 amino acids long. With 6 bases removed from V and 7 bases from J, the gap between germline ends came to 10 bases. CDR3 protein: CASRRDSNSPLHF. As DNA, the CDR3 is TGTGCCAGCAGAAGGGACTCAAATTCACCCCTCCACTTT.

This clone is a singleton in its sample. The chain links TRBV19 to TRBJ1-6; D is perhaps TRBD1 (6 bases). Trimming took off 3 bases at V and 6 bases at J, with 9 bases between the two ends. CDR1 and CDR2 from the germline V gene are LNHDA and SQIVND (reference sequence). The CDR3 length is 14 residues. In DNA form, the CDR3 reads TGTGCCAGTAGTATGGACAGAATTAATTCACCCCTCCACTTT. Encoded protein: CASSMDRINSPLHF.

J is TRBJ2-7 and V is TRBV4-3; 9 bases are a match to TRBD1. The V gene end was trimmed by 4 bases and the J gene end by 4 bases; junction bases not matched to a gene: 5. CDR1 LGHNA and CDR2 YSLEER come from the germline V gene. The CDR3 consists of 14 residues. The DNA of the CDR3 is TGCGCCAGCAGCCTTCGGGACAGGGAGTACGAGCAGTACTTC. Protein product: CASSLRDREYEQYF.

As DNA, the CDR3 is TGCAGCGCTATAGCGGGTAGACAAGAGACCCAGTACTTC. Translated: CSAIAGRQETQYF. The chain joins TRBV29-1 to TRBJ2-5; TRBD2 agrees at 7 bases. With 7 bases clipped from V and 2 bases from J, the junction kept 7 bases outside the gene matches. This CDR3 spans 13 amino acids. Looked up from germline, CDR1 is SQVTM and CDR2 is ANQGSEA.